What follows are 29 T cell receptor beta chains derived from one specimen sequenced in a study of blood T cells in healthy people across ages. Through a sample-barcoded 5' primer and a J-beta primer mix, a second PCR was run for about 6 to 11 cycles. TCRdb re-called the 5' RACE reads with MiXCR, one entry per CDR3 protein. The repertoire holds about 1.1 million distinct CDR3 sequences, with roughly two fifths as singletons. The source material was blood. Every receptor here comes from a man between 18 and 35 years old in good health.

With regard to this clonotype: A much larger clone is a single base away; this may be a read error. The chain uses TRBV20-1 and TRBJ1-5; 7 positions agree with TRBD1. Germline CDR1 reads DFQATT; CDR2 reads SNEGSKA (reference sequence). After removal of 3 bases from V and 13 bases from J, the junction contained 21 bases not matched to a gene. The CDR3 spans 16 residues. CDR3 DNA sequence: TGCAGTGCTAGGACTACAGACGGGACAGACATTATATCGCAGCATTTT. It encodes CSARTTDGTDIISQHF.

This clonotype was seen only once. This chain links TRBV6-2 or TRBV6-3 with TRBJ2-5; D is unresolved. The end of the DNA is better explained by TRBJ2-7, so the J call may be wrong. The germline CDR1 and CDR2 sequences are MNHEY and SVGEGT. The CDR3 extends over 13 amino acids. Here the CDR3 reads CASTTSPLDEQYF. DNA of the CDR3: TGTGCCAGCACAACATCTCCCCTAGACGAGCAGTACTTC.

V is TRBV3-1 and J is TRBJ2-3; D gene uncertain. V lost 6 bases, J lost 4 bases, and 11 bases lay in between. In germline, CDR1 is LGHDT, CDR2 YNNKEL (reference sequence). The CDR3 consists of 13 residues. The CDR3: CASRRRLADTQYF. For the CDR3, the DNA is TGTGCCAGCAGGCGTCGACTTGCAGATACGCAGTATTTT.

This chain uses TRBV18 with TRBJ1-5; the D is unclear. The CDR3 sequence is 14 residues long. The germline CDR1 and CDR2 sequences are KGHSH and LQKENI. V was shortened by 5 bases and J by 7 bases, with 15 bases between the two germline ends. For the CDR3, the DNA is TGTGCCAGCTCATGGGGATCTAGGGAACAGCCCCAGCATTTT. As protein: CASSWGSREQPQHF.

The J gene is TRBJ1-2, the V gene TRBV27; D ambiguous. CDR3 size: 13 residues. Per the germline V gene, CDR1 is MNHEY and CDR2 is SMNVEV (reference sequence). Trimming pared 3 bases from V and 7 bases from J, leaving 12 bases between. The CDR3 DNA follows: TGTGCCAGCAGTTTGAGGGAATGGAGTGGCTACACCTTC. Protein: CASSLREWSGYTF.

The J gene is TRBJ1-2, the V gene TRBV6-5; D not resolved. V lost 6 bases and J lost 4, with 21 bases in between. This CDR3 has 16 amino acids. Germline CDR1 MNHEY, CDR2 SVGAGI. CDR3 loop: CASSSSLKGSGYGYTF. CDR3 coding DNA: TGTGCCAGCAGCTCCTCACTGAAAGGGAGCGGCTATGGCTACACCTTC.

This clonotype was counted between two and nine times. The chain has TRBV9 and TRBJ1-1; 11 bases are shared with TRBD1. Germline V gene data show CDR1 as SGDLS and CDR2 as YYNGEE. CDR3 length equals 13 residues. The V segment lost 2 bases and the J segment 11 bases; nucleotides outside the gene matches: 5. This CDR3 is CASSVGQGDRAFF. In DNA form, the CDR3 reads TGTGCCAGCAGCGTGGGACAGGGGGATCGGGCTTTCTTT.

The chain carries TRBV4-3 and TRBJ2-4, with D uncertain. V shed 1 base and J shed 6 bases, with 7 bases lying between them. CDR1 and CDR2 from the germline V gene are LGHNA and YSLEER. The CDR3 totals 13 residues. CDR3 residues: CASSQGPGNIQYF. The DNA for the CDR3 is TGCGCCAGCAGCCAAGGACCAGGAAACATTCAGTACTTC.

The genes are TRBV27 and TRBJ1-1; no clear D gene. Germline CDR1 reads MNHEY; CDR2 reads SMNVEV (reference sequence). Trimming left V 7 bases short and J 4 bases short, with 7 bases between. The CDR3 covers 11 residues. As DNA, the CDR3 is TGTGCCAGCATTGGATTCACTGAAGCTTTCTTT. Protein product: CASIGFTEAFF.

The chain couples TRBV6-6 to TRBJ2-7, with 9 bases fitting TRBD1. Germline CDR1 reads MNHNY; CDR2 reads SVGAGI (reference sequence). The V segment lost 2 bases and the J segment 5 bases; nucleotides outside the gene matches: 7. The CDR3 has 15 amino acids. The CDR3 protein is CASSYPGQGKDEQYF. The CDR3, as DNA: TGTGCCAGCAGTTACCCGGGACAGGGAAAGGACGAGCAGTACTTC.

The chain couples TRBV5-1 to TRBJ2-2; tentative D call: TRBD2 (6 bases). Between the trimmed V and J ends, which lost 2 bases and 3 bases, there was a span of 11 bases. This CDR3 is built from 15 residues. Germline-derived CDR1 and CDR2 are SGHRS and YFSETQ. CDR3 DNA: TGCGCCAGCAGCTTCGGGGGAAGTGACACCGGGGAGCTGTTTTTT. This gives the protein CASSFGGSDTGELFF.

This CDR3 is CASSQDMKTQYF. For the CDR3, the DNA is TGTGCCAGCAGCCAAGATATGAAGACCCAGTACTTC. The chain carries TRBV3-1 and TRBJ2-5; D is ambiguous. CDR3 length: 12 amino acids. Germline V gene sequence: CDR1 LGHDT, CDR2 YNNKEL (reference sequence). V was clipped by 0 bases and J by 6 bases, with 5 bases between them.

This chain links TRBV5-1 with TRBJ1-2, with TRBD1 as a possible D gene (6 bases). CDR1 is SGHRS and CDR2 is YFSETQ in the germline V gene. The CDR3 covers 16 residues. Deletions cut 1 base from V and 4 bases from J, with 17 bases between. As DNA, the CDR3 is TGCGCCAGCAGCTTGCCGACAGGAGAGGGCTTCTATGGCTACACCTTC. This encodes CASSLPTGEGFYGYTF. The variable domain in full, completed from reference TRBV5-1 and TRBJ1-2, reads KAGVTQTPRYLIKTRGQQVTLSCSPISGHRSVSWYQQTPGQGLQFLFEYFSETQRNKGNFPGRFSGRQFSNSRSEMNVSTLELGDSALYLCASSLPTGEGFYGYTFGSGTRLTVV.

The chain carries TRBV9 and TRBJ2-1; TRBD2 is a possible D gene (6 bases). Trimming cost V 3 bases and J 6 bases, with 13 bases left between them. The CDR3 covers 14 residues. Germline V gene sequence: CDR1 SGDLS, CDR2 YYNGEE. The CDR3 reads CASSGALGGNEQFF. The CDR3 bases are TGTGCCAGCAGCGGAGCTCTGGGAGGCAATGAGCAGTTCTTC. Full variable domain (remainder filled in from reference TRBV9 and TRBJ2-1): DSGVTQTPKHLITATGQRVTLRCSPRSGDLSVYWYQQSLDQGLQFLIQYYNGEERAKGNILERFSAQQFPDLHSELNLSSLELGDSALYFCASSGALGGNEQFFGPGTRLTVL.

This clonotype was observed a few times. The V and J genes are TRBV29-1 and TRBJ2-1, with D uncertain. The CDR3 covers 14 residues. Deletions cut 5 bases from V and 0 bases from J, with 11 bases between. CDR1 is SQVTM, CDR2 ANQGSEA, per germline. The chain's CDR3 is CSVYKRSSYNEQFF. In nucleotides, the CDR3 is TGCAGCGTTTACAAGAGGAGCTCCTACAATGAGCAGTTCTTC.

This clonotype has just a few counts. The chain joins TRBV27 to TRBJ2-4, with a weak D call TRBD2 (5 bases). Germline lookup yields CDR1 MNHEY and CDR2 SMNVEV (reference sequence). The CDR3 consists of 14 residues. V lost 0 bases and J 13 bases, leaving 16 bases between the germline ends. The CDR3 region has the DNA TGTGCCAGCAGTTTATCACAAGGCCTGGGAGAGCAGTACTTC. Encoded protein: CASSLSQGLGEQYF.

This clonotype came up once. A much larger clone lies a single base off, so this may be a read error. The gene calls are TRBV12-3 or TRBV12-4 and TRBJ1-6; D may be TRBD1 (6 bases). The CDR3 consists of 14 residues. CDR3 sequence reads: CASSLDRVGSPPHF. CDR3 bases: TGTGCCAGCAGTTTAGACAGGGTTGGATCACCCCCCCACTTT.

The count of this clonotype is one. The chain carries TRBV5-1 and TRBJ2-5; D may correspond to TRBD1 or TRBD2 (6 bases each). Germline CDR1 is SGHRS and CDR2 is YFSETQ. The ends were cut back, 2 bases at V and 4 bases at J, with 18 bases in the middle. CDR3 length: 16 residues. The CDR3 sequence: CASSFFGGVSGETQYF. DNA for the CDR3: TGCGCCAGCAGCTTCTTCGGGGGCGTCTCAGGAGAGACCCAGTACTTC.

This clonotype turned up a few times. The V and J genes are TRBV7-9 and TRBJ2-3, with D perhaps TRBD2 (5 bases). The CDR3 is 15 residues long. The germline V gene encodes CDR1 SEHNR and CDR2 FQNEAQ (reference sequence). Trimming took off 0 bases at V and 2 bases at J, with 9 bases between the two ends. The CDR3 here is CASSLALAPTDTQYF. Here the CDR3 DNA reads TGTGCCAGCAGCTTAGCTCTAGCCCCCACAGATACGCAGTATTTT.

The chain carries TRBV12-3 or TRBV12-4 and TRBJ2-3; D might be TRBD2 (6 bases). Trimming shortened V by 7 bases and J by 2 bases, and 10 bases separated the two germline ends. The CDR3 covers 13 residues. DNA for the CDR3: TGTGCCAGCACGGGAGCTAACACAGATACGCAGTATTTT. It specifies CASTGANTDTQYF.

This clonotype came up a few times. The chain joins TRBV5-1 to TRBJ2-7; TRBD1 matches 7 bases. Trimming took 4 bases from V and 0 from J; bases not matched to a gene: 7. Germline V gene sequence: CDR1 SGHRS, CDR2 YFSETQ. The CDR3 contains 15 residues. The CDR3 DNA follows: TGCGCCAGCAGCGAAGGGACAGCTGCCTCCTACGAGCAGTACTTC. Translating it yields CASSEGTAASYEQYF. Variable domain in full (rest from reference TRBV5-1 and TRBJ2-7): KAGVTQTPRYLIKTRGQQVTLSCSPISGHRSVSWYQQTPGQGLQFLFEYFSETQRNKGNFPGRFSGRQFSNSRSEMNVSTLELGDSALYLCASSEGTAASYEQYFGPGTRLTVT.

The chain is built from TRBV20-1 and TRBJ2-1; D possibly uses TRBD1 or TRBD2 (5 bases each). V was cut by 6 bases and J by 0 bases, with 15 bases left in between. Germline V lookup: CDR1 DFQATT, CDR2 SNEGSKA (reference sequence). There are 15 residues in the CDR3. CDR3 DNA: TGCAGTGCCCGGGACGGCGCAAGCTCCTACAATGAGCAGTTCTTC. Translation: CSARDGASSYNEQFF.

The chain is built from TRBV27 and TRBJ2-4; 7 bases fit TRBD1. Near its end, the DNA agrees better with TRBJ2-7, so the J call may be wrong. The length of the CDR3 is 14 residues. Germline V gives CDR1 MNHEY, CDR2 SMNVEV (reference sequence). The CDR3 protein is CASSTDRFAYEQYF. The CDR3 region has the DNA TGTGCCAGCAGTACGGACAGGTTTGCCTACGAGCAGTACTTC.

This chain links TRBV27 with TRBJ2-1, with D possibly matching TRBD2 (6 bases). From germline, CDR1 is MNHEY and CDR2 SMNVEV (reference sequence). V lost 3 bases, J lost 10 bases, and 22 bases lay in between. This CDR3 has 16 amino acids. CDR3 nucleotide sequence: TGTGCCAGCAGTTTTTCGGGAGACAGTTTTTACATGGAGCAGTTCTTC. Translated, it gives CASSFSGDSFYMEQFF.

Here the CDR3 DNA reads TGCAGTGTTAGGGGGGAAGAAAAACTGTTTTTT. Its protein is CSVRGEEKLFF. The V and J genes are TRBV20-1 and TRBJ1-4; the D gene is possibly TRBD1 (6 bases). Germline assignment: CDR1 DFQATT and CDR2 SNEGSKA (reference sequence). V was cut by 7 bases and J by 8 bases, with 11 bases left in between. This CDR3 spans 11 amino acids.

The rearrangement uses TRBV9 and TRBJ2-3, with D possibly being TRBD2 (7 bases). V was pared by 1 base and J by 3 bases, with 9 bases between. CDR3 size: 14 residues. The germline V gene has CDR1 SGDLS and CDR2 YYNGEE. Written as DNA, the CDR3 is TGTGCCAGCAGCGTAAAGGGGGGGACAGATACGCAGTATTTT. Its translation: CASSVKGGTDTQYF.

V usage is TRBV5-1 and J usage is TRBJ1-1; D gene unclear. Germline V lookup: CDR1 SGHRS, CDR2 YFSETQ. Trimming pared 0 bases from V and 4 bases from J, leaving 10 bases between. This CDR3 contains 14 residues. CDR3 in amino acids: CASSLGPSSTEAFF. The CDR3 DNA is TGCGCCAGCAGCTTGGGACCGTCTAGCACTGAAGCTTTCTTT.

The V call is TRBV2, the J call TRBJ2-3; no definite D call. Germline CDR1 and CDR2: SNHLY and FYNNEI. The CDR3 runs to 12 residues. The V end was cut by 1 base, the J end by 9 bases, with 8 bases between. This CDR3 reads CASSEDVGTQYF. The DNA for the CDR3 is TGTGCCAGCAGTGAAGATGTGGGGACGCAGTATTTT. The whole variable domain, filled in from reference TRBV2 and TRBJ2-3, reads EPEVTQTPSHQVTQMGQEVILRCVPISNHLYFYWYRQILGQKVEFLVSFYNNEISEKSEIFDDQFSVERPDGSNFTLKIRSTKLEDSAMYFCASSEDVGTQYFGPGTRLTVL.

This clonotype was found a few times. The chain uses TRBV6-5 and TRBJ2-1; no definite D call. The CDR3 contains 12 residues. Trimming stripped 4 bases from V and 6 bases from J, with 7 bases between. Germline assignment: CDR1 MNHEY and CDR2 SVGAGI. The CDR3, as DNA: TGTGCCAGCAGTTTGCCGAGCAATGAGCAGTTCTTC. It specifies CASSLPSNEQFF.